The entry below describes one TCR beta chain. Antigen specificity is unknown. Splitting of CD4+ cells produced CD45RA+ naive and CD45RA-negative memory subsets. From germline, CDR1 is SGHAT and CDR2 FQNNGV. This CDR3 is 16 amino acids long. V shed 5 bases and J 4 bases; nucleotides not matched to a gene: 14. Several immunoSEQ plates received, in even portions, the genomic DNA of each subset. TCRdb's copy holds only in-frame clones and misses some; the assay was immunoSEQ multiplex PCR. The data show about 2.3 million clones, with 93% seen just once and about 0.41% held by the top ten. This entry is derived from a study of shared clonotypes between healthy human individuals. Broader study findings: Estimated clonotype richness was generally higher in naive than memory subsets. Few donors restricted represented genetic and exposure-history diversity.

The chain is built from TRBV11-2 and TRBJ2-7; 7 nucleotides line up with TRBD2. What was sequenced was naive CD4+ T cells from PBMCs. Described subset: CD45RA+ positively selected. This TCR came from a man between 18 and 35 years old in good health. Some clones in this sample may be carry-over from other donors' samples. The CDR3 sequence is CASSPVVGGGSYEQYF. Here the CDR3 DNA reads TGTGCCAGCAGCCCAGTTGTCGGCGGGGGATCTTACGAGCAGTACTTC.